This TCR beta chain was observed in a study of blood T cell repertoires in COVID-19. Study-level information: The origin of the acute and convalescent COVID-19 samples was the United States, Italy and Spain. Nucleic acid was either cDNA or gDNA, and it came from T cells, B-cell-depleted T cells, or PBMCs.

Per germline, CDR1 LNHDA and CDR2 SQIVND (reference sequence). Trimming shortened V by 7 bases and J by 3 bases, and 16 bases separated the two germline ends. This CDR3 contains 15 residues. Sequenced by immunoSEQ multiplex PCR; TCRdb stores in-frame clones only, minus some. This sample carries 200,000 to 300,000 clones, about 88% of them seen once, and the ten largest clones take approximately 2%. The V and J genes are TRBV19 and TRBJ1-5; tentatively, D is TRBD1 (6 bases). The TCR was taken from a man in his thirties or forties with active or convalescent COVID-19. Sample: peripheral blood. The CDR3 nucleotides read TGTGCCAGTACCATCCGGGACACCTACAATCAGCCCCAGCATTTT. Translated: CASTIRDTYNQPQHF. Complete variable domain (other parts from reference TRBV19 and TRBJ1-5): DGGITQSPKYLFRKEGQNVTLSCEQNLNHDAMYWYRQDPGQGLRLIYYSQIVNDFQKGDIAEGYSVSREKKESFPLTVTSAQKNPTAFYLCASTIRDTYNQPQHFGDGTRLSIL.